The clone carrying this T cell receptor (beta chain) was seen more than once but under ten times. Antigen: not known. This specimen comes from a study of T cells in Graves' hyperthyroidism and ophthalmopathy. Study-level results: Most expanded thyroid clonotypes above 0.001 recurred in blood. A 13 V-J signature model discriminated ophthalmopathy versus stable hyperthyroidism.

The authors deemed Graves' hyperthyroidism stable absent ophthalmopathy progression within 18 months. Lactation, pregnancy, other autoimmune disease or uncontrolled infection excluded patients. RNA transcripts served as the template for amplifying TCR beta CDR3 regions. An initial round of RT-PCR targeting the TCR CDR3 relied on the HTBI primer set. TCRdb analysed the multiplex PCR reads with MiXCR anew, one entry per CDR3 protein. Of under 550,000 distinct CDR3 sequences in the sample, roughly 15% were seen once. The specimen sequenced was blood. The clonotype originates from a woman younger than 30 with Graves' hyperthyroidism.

CDR3 coding DNA: TGCGCCAGCAGCCAAGGCAGGGCCCAGGGGACCTACGAGCAGTACTTC. This gives the protein CASSQGRAQGTYEQYF. The V call is TRBV4-1, the J call TRBJ2-7; D may be TRBD1 (6 bases). CDR3 length: 16 residues. The germline V and J ends were trimmed by 1 base and 2 bases, with 15 bases remaining between them. The germline CDR1 and CDR2 sequences are MGHRA and YSYEKL.